This TCR beta chain was captured by sequencing in a study of blood T cell repertoires in COVID-19. This clone showed up just a few times. This CDR3 spans 15 amino acids. Between the trimmed V and J ends, which lost 0 bases and 5 bases, there was a span of 11 bases. The germline V gene has CDR1 SGHDT and CDR2 YYEEEE. Sequenced by immunoSEQ multiplex PCR; TCRdb stores in-frame clones only, minus some. Among around 150,000 clones, approximately 92% were seen once, and the ten largest hold under 3.5%. The chain has TRBV5-6 and TRBJ2-2; D not resolved. The sequence was obtained from a woman in her sixties with active COVID-19. Specimen: peripheral blood. CDR3 sequence: CASSLGQIRTGELFF. CDR3 coding DNA: TGTGCCAGCAGCTTGGGACAAATCCGTACCGGGGAGCTGTTTTTT.